This entry lists 8 T cell receptor beta chains sequenced from one sample in a study of blood T cell repertoires in COVID-19. TCRdb's copy holds only in-frame clones and misses some; the assay was immunoSEQ multiplex PCR. The sample carries about 200,000 clones, around nine tenths recorded once. Sample: peripheral blood. These TCRs come from a man aged 60-69 years with active or convalescent COVID-19.

The CDR3 protein is CASSPRGQGSSGNTIYF. As DNA, the CDR3 is TGTGCCAGCAGCCCCCGAGGACAGGGATCTTCTGGAAACACCATATATTTT. The chain is built from TRBV7-9 and TRBJ1-3; the match to TRBD1 covers 8 bases. V dropped 5 bases and J dropped 1; count of bases not matched to a gene: 10. The CDR3 is made up of 17 amino acids. CDR1 is SEHNR, CDR2 FQNEAQ, per germline (reference sequence).

The rearrangement links TRBV7-9 to TRBJ2-2, with TRBD1 identical over 8 bases. Germline-derived CDR1 and CDR2 are SEHNR and FQNEAQ (reference sequence). This CDR3 contains 16 residues. The junction had 3 bases not matched to a gene; V was cut back by 2 bases and J by 1 base. The CDR3 sequence: CASSLHGTGNTGELFF. CDR3 DNA: TGTGCCAGCAGCTTACACGGGACAGGGAACACCGGGGAGCTGTTTTTT.

This chain connects TRBV14 to TRBJ1-4; tentatively, D is TRBD1 (6 bases). The CDR3 spans 15 residues. Trimming cost V 5 bases and J 8 bases, with 18 bases left between them. Germline V gene lookup returns CDR1 SGHDN and CDR2 FVKESK. The CDR3 DNA reads as TGTGCCAGCAGCTCTAACAGGGAGTTCCGAGAAAAACTGTTTTTT. It translates to CASSSNREFREKLFF.

The gene calls are TRBV4-1 and TRBJ2-5, with TRBD2 matching over 7 bases. This CDR3 has 16 amino acids. Germline CDR1 and CDR2: MGHRA and YSYEKL. V lost 1 base, J lost 2 bases, and 7 bases stayed unmatched. The CDR3, as DNA: TGCGCCAGCAGCCAAGGTCGTGGGGGGGGGCAAGAGACCCAGTACTTC. This encodes CASSQGRGGGQETQYF.

This chain joins TRBV4-1 and TRBJ2-2; 9 nucleotides align to TRBD1. This CDR3 is built from 17 residues. V lost 1 base to trimming and J lost 4 bases; unmatched junction nucleotides: 7. Looked up from germline, CDR1 is MGHRA and CDR2 is YSYEKL. In DNA form, the CDR3 reads TGCGCCAGCAGCCAAGTTGGGACAGGGAAAAGCACCGGGGAGCTGTTTTTT. Translated: CASSQVGTGKSTGELFF.

This clone showed up just a few times. This sequence joins TRBV19 and TRBJ2-5; unclear D gene. This CDR3 has 11 residues. Looked up from germline, CDR1 is LNHDA and CDR2 is SQIVND (reference sequence). Between the trimmed V and J ends, which lost 3 bases and 3 bases, there was a span of 2 bases. CDR3: CASSIKETQYF. As DNA, the CDR3 is TGTGCCAGTAGTATTAAAGAGACCCAGTACTTC. The full variable domain, its missing parts supplied by reference TRBV19 and TRBJ2-5, is DGGITQSPKYLFRKEGQNVTLSCEQNLNHDAMYWYRQDPGQGLRLIYYSQIVNDFQKGDIAEGYSVSREKKESFPLTVTSAQKNPTAFYLCASSIKETQYFGPGTRLLVL.

This clone was counted once. V is TRBV10-3 and J is TRBJ1-2, with a weak D call TRBD1 (5 bases). This CDR3 spans 16 amino acids. Germline assignment: CDR1 ENHRY and CDR2 SYGVKD. V shed 1 base and J shed 7 bases, with 19 bases lying between them. CDR3 nucleotides: TGTGCCATCAGTGAGTGGGGGGAAGCCCAAGCCGGTGGCTACACCTTC. This sequence encodes CAISEWGEAQAGGYTF.

CDR3 residues: CAIQTARNEQFF. CDR3 sequence (DNA): TGTGCCATTCAGACAGCTCGAAATGAGCAGTTCTTC. This chain connects TRBV10-3 to TRBJ2-1, with a weak D call TRBD1 (5 bases). Trimming shortened V by 9 bases and J by 7 bases, and 13 bases separated the two germline ends. Germline V gives CDR1 ENHRY, CDR2 SYGVKD. The CDR3 is 12 residues long.